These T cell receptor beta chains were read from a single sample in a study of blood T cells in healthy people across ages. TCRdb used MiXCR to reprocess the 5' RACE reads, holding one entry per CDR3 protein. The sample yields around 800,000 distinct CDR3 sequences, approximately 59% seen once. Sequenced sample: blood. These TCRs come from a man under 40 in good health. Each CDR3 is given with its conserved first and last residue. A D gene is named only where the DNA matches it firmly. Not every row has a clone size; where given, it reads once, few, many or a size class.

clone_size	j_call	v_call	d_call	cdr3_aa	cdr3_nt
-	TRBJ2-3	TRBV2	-	CASSDPGDLTDTQYF	TGTGCCAGCAGTGATCCCGGGGACCTCACAGATACGCAGTATTTT
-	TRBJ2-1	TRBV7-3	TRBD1	CASSVNQLDRGLYNEQFF	TGTGCCAGCAGCGTCAACCAACTAGACAGGGGGCTGTACAATGAGCAGTTCTTC
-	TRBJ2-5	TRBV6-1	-	CASQSGGSPFPYPETQYF	TGTGCCAGCCAATCTGGAGGCAGCCCTTTCCCCTACCCAGAGACCCAGTACTTC
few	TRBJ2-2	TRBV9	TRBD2	CASSRGGVKGELFF	TGTGCCAGCAGCCGCGGGGGTGTGAAAGGGGAGCTGTTTTTT
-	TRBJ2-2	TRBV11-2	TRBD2	CASSLRGGGGPGELFF	TGTGCCAGCAGCTTACGGGGGGGCGGTGGTCCCGGGGAGCTGTTTTTT
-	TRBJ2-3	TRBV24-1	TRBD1	CATSSTGTGGGDTQYF	TGTGCCACCTCGTCAACGGGGACAGGGGGAGGAGATACGCAGTATTTT
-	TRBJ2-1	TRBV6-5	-	CASRPMDIFSYNEQFF	TGTGCCAGCAGACCCATGGACATCTTCTCCTACAATGAGCAGTTCTTC
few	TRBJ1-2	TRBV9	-	CASSVAADYGYTF	TGTGCCAGCAGCGTAGCGGCAGACTATGGCTACACCTTC
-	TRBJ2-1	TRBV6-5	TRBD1	CASSFPGQSNEQFF	TGTGCCAGCAGTTTCCCGGGACAGTCTAATGAGCAGTTCTTC
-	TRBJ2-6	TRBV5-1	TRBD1	CASRDRVSSGANVLTF	TGCGCCAGCAGAGACAGGGTGTCGTCCGGGGCCAACGTCCTGACTTTC
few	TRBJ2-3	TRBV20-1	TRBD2	CSATTSGRYTDTQYF	TGCAGTGCAACGACTAGCGGGAGGTACACAGATACGCAGTATTTT
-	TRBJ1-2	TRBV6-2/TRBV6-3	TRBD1	CASSEPGQYYGYTF	TGTGCCAGCAGTGAACCGGGACAGTACTATGGCTACACCTTC
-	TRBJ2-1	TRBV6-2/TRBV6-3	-	CASTFAGESSYNEQFF	TGTGCCAGCACGTTTGCAGGGGAGAGCTCCTACAATGAGCAGTTCTTC
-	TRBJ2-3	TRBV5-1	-	CASSQTPSTDTQYF	TGCGCCAGCAGCCAGACACCTAGCACAGATACGCAGTATTTT
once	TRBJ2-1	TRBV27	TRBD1	CASSFGQGASEQFF	TGTGCCAGCAGTTTCGGGCAGGGGGCTAGTGAGCAGTTCTTC
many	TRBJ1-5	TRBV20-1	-	CSASLFGGPPGQPQHF	TGCAGTGCTAGTCTTTTTGGTGGACCGCCCGGTCAGCCCCAGCATTTT
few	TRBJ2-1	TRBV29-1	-	CSVAAGRYNEQFF	TGCAGCGTTGCGGCAGGGAGGTACAATGAGCAGTTCTTC
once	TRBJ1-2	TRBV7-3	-	CASSLTGDPTYGYTF	TGTGCCAGCAGCTTAACGGGCGACCCGACCTATGGCTACACCTTC
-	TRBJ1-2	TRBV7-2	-	CASSSPSTYGYTF	TGTGCCAGCAGCTCTCCTTCGACCTATGGCTACACCTTC
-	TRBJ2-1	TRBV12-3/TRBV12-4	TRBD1	CATTGTGGGNEQFF	TGTGCCACAACCGGGACAGGGGGTGGAAATGAGCAGTTCTTC
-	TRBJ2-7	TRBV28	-	CASSLPGSGYEQYF	TGTGCCAGCAGTTTACCCGGTTCGGGCTACGAGCAGTACTTC
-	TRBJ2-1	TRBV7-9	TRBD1	CANSLISGTATYNEQFF	TGTGCCAACAGCTTAATATCCGGGACAGCGACCTACAATGAGCAGTTCTTC
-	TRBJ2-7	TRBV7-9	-	CASTPSPYEQYF	TGTGCCAGCACCCCAAGCCCCTACGAGCAGTACTTC
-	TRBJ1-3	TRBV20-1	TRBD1	CSARPGTGGAGNTIYF	TGCAGTGCTAGACCCGGGACAGGGGGCGCTGGAAACACCATATATTTT
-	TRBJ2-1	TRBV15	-	CATSRVGADYNEQFF	TGTGCCACCAGCAGAGTCGGGGCTGATTACAATGAGCAGTTCTTC
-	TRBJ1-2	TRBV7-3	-	CASSLTAGPGSYGYTF	TGTGCCAGCAGCTTAACCGCAGGGCCCGGGAGCTATGGCTACACCTTC
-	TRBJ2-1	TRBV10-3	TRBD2	CAIGLAGGSSYNEQFF	TGTGCCATCGGTCTAGCGGGGGGTAGCTCCTACAATGAGCAGTTCTTC
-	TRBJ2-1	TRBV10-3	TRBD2	CAISGVVRGFDEQFF	TGTGCCATCAGTGGGGTGGTGCGGGGGTTCGATGAGCAGTTCTTC
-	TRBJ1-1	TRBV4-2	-	CASSQNRAEAFF	TGTGCCAGCAGCCAGAACAGGGCCGAAGCTTTCTTT
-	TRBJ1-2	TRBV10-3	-	CAISPRDFYGYTF	TGTGCCATCAGTCCCAGGGATTTCTATGGCTACACCTTC
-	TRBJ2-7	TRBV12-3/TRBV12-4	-	CASSLATDEQYF	TGTGCCAGCAGTTTAGCGACGGACGAGCAGTACTTC
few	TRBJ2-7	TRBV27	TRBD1	CASRPTGQASYEQYF	TGTGCCAGCCGACCAACGGGACAGGCTTCTTACGAGCAGTACTTC
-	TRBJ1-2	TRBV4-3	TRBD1	CASSQQGANYGYTF	TGCGCCAGCAGCCAACAGGGGGCCAACTATGGCTACACCTTC
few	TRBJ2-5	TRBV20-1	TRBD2	CSALAESGETQYF	TGCAGTGCACTAGCGGAGTCCGGAGAGACCCAGTACTTC
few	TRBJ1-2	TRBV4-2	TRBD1	CASSLRDRQANYGYTF	TGTGCCAGCAGCCTAAGGGACAGGCAAGCTAACTATGGCTACACCTTC
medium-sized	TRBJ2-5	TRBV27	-	CASSGRWQETQYF	TGTGCCAGCAGTGGGCGGTGGCAAGAGACCCAGTACTTC
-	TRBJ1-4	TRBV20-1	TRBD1	CSAPSGQGREKLFF	TGCAGTGCCCCATCGGGACAGGGGAGAGAAAAACTGTTTTTT
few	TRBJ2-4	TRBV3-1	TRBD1	CASSQDPWDSRNIQYF	TGTGCCAGCAGCCAAGATCCTTGGGACAGCAGAAACATTCAGTACTTC
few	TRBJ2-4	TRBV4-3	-	CASSQDFPGGKNIQYF	TGCGCCAGCAGCCAAGATTTTCCAGGCGGTAAAAACATTCAGTACTTC
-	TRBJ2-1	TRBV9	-	CASSPRSGLETQFF	TGTGCCAGCAGCCCCCGGTCGGGTCTGGAGACCCAGTTCTTC
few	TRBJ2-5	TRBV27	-	CASSRLDRFGETQYF	TGTGCCAGCAGCCGCTTAGATCGGTTTGGGGAGACCCAGTACTTC
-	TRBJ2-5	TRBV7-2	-	CASSSKRRREETQYF	TGTGCCAGCAGCTCAAAGCGACGGCGTGAAGAGACCCAGTACTTC
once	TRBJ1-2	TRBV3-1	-	CASSQGQGTGYTF	TGTGCCAGCAGCCAAGGCCAGGGCACTGGCTACACCTTC
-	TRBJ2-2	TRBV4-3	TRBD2	CASSQGLAGSNTGELFF	TGCGCCAGCAGCCAAGGACTAGCGGGGAGCAACACCGGGGAGCTGTTTTTT
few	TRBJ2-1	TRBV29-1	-	CSVTGGHYNEQFF	TGCAGCGTGACAGGCGGACACTACAATGAGCAGTTCTTC
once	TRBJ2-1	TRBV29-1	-	CSVQLRNQDNEQFF	TGCAGCGTTCAACTAAGAAACCAGGACAATGAGCAGTTCTTC
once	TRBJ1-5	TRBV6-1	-	CASTQLTGYSNQPQHF	TGTGCCAGCACCCAACTGACAGGTTATAGCAATCAGCCCCAGCATTTT
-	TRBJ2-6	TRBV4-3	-	CASSQDPAGPSSGANVLTF	TGCGCCAGCAGCCAAGATCCCGCCGGACCTAGCTCTGGGGCCAACGTCCTGACTTTC
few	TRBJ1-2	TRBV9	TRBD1	CASSARDRVIGYTF	TGTGCCAGCAGCGCCCGGGACAGGGTGATCGGCTACACCTTC
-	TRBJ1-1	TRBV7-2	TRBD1	CASSTWTGRSDEAFF	TGTGCCAGCAGCACCTGGACAGGAAGGAGTGATGAAGCTTTCTTT
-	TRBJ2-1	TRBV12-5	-	CASGFSPGRRASNEQFF	TGTGCTAGTGGTTTCTCCCCGGGACGGCGGGCGTCCAATGAGCAGTTCTTC
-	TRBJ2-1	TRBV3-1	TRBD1	CASSQPPSDRVERVQFF	TGTGCCAGCAGCCAACCTCCCTCCGACAGGGTGGAGAGGGTGCAGTTCTTC
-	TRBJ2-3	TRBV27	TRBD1	CASSWDSSTDTQYF	TGTGCCAGCAGTTGGGACAGTTCCACAGATACGCAGTATTTT